This T cell receptor beta chain was sequenced in a study of blood T cell repertoires in COVID-19. On the study more broadly: The study drew acute and convalescent COVID-19 samples from the United States, Italy and Spain.

Germline V gene data show CDR1 as KGHSH and CDR2 as LQKENI. This CDR3 has 15 residues. Trimming took off 4 bases at V and 4 bases at J, with 14 bases between the two ends. In the study's own analysis: Quantification of nucleated cells was approximated via reference gene primer amplification. Repertoires were generated with immunoSEQ multiplex PCR, while TCRdb's copy carries only in-frame clones and drops some. That table supplies the V and J calls and clone size; D and trimming were determined from the DNA. The sample consists of hundreds of thousands of clones, over 75% of them appearing once. The clonotype originates from a woman of 80 years or more with acute or convalescent COVID-19. The chain has TRBV18 and TRBJ1-5; no reliable D call. The sequencing input was peripheral blood. The CDR3 bases are TGTGCCAGCTCACAGACCAGCGGGGTAAATCAGCCCCAGCATTTT. Residues: CASSQTSGVNQPQHF.